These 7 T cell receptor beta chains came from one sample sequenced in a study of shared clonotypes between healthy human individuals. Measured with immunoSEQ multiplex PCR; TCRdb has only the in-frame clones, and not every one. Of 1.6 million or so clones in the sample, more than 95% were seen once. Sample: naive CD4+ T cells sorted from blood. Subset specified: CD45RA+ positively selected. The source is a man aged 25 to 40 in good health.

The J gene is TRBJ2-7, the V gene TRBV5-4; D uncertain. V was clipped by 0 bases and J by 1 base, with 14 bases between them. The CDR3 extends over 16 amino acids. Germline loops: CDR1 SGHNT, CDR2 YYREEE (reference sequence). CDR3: CASSLEVGVKSYEQYF. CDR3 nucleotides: TGTGCCAGCAGCTTGGAGGTTGGGGTGAAGTCCTACGAGCAGTACTTC.

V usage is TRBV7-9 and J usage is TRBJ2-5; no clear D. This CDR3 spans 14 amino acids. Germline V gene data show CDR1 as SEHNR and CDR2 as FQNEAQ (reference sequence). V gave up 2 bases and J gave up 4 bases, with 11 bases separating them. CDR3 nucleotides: TGTGCCAGCAGCTTAACGTCGGGCGGAGAGACCCAGTACTTC. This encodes CASSLTSGGETQYF.

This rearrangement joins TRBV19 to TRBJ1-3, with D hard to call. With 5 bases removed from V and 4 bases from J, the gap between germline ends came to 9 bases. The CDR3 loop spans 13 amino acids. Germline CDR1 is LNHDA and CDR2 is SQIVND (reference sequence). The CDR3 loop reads CASSPQDGNTIYF. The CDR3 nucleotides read TGTGCCAGTAGTCCCCAAGACGGAAACACCATATATTTT.

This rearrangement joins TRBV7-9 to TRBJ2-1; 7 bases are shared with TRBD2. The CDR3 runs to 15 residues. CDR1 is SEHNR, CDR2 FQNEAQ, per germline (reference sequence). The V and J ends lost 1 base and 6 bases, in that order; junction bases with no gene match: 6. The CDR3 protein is CASSLVLAEGNEQFF. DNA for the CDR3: TGTGCCAGCAGCTTAGTCCTAGCGGAGGGCAATGAGCAGTTCTTC.

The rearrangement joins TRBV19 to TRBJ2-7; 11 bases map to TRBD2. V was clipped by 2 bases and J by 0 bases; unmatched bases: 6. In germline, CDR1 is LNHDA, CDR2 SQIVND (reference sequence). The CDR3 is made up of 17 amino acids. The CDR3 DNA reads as TGTGCCAGTAGTATAAGGCTAGCGGGAGGCCGCTCCTACGAGCAGTACTTC. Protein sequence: CASSIRLAGGRSYEQYF.

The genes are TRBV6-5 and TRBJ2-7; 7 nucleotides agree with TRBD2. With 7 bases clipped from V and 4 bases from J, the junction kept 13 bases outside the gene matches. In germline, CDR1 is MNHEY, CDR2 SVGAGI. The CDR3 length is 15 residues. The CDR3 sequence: CASTPGGALMYEQYF. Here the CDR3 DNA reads TGTGCCAGCACCCCGGGAGGTGCCTTAATGTACGAGCAGTACTTC.

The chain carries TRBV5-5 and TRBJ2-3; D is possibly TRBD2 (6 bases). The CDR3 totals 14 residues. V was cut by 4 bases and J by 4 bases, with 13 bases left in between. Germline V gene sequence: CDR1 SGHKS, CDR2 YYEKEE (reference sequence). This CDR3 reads CASSAIPGADTQYF. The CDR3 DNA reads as TGTGCCAGCAGCGCCATTCCGGGGGCAGATACGCAGTATTTT.